This T cell receptor (beta chain) emerged from a study of vaccination effects on CD4 cells after COVID-19. This clone has just a few counts. Its matching antigen is unknown. V was pared by 5 bases and J by 5 bases, with 9 bases between. The CDR3 length is 13 residues. Some clones are missing from TCRdb's copy, which holds only in-frame ones; the method was immunoSEQ multiplex PCR. The data hold about 30,000 clones, with around three fifths observed a single time. Having been cultured for approximately ten days, the cells underwent CD4+ T cell isolation. The chain carries TRBV12-3 or TRBV12-4 and TRBJ1-4; D unresolved. The material sequenced was CD4+ T cells from PBMCs cultured without peptide, taken before COVID-19 vaccination. The receptor was isolated from a human donor who received a COVID-19 vaccine. DNA for the CDR3: TGTGCCAGCAGTCTAGACGGGAATGAAAAACTGTTTTTT. This codes for CASSLDGNEKLFF.